This paragraph reports one T cell receptor (beta chain). Its specific antigen is unknown. Per-nucleotide qualities are absent, and no much larger clonotype sits a single base away. These data are taken from a study of shared clonotypes between healthy human individuals (dated by TCRdb to 2020 to 2022). Background on the whole study: Three men and a couple of women, aged 18 to 49 years, made up the cohort. For each donor, CD4 naive and CD4 memory were each run on three plates, CD8 naive on two plates, and CD8 memory on one plate. Blood TCR repertoires of about five healthy adults were deeply sequenced to estimate repertoire size and the extent of clonotype sharing between individuals. To increase sequencing depth and limit assay-specific biases, TCR repertoire library preparation and sequencing were carried out by different laboratories using diverse techniques. Per donor, leukapheresis produced somewhere between about 0.9 and 10 billion PBMCs.

CD8 naive samples consisted of CD45RO-negative cells that were positively selected for CCR7, yielding a CD45RA+CCR7+ population without TemRA cells. The donors were healthy, HIV-negative adults with no recently reported acute infections or vaccinations. Every donor was a Caucasian adult residing in Nashville, Tennessee, USA. Blood was obtained by leukapheresis, after which PBMCs were separated by Ficoll-Histopaque density gradient centrifugation and cryopreserved in liquid nitrogen vapor phase. Purity and quantity of every magnetically sorted T cell population were checked by analytical flow cytometry. Each sorted fraction had its genomic DNA isolated and then quantified by UV absorbance on a Nanodrop 2000c. General study outcomes and caveats: When several donors were compared, the shared fraction of clonotypes was around 5.1% for naive CD4, 3% to 4% for naive CD8, roughly 2.5% for memory CD4, and less than 0.45% for memory CD8. Clonotypes shared by all four sorted-subset donors showed higher generation probabilities than non-shared clonotypes. The genetic and exposure-history diversity represented was limited by the small number of donors. Sampling was restricted to blood, and TCR repertoires in tissues likely differ from the TCR repertoires found in blood. Even with the large sequencing depth, rarefaction of the sorted-subset datasets indicated that sequencing was incomplete. Larger estimated clonotype richness was generally found for naive subsets than for memory subsets. Based on pairwise subsampling, the degree of clonotype sharing among donors was expected to be affected by sequencing depth.

Using the deep immunoSEQ assay, TCR CDR3 regions were amplified from genomic DNA by multiplex PCR. For each cell subset, the extracted genomic DNA was distributed evenly across all wells of several immunoSEQ 96-well plates, and each plate served as one replicate. For sorted subsets, approximately 210 ng genomic DNA, equal to 30,000 or so T cell genomes, was loaded into each replicate PCR. Purified libraries were quantified with a Qubit 3.0 fluorometer, sized on a Bioanalyzer 2100, and re-quantified with the KAPA Library Quantification kit. Every immunoSEQ 96-well plate was sequenced on a dedicated single-read 150-cycle Illumina NextSeq 550 flow cell. As for the original processing: Because the immunoSEQ output included only junctional sequences and no quality scores, the filtering could not be the same as the filtering used for full-length reads. To assign V/J genes and CDR3, sequences were annotated using PyIR, a Python wrapper for IgBLAST v1.9, with IMGT germline references. Any read was removed if the V/J assignment was weak (E-value above 1e-6), the CDR3 was missing, or the read contained stop codons, out-of-frame junctions, or ambiguous translated residues. V3J clonotypes were defined as sequences sharing an identical inferred V gene, J gene, and CDR3 amino acid sequence. To compute the percentage overlap between repertoires, the number of shared unique clonotypes was divided by the size of the smaller repertoire. Richness of each repertoire was evaluated using RTK rarefaction, the Chao1 estimator, and Recon v2.1 estimates of unobserved clonotypes. Generation probabilities for all TCRbeta clonotypes obtained by the gDNA method from four donors were computed using OLGA. The source is immuneACCESS, and TCRdb retained only in-frame sequences with V and J called. Part of the clones is not carried over; for the studies checked, unresolved V genes explain less than half of this, and the remainder is unexplained. V and J calls and clone size come straight from that table; D and trimming were deduced from the DNA. Across this sample there are more than 600,000 clones, with roughly nine tenths seen only once. More than 20% of the sample lies in the top ten.

CDR1 and CDR2 were assigned from the germline V gene as SGHRS and YFSETQ. Trimmed from V: 4 bases; trimmed from J: 2 bases; junction bases lacking a gene match: 6. CDR3 length: 14 amino acids, cysteine to phenylalanine. The DNA shown is the 42-base CDR3, in frame from base 1. The receptor's source is a man aged 25-40 years in good health. Sequencing used naive CD8+ T cells sorted from blood. The cell subset or site label, as the study defines it: CD45RA+CCR7+. Rearrangement joined TRBV5-1 to TRBJ2-7; the junction holds 7 bases that match TRBD2. The CDR3 is CASSAGTKTYEQYF. The base sequence is TGCGCCAGCAGCGCCGGGACTAAAACCTACGAGCAGTACTTC. The full variable domain, with segments outside the CDR3 supplied by the reference TRBV5-1 and TRBJ2-7 proteins, appears as KAGVTQTPRYLIKTRGQQVTLSCSPISGHRSVSWYQQTPGQGLQFLFEYFSETQRNKGNFPGRFSGRQFSNSRSEMNVSTLELGDSALYLCASSAGTKTYEQYFGPGTRLTVT.